This is a list of T cell receptor beta chains from one sample in a study of radiation and T cells in renal cell carcinoma. Repertoires were generated with immunoSEQ multiplex PCR, while TCRdb's copy carries only in-frame clones and drops some. The sample shows roughly 130,000 clones, around 89% of them seen only once. Sequenced material: blood, taken from a patient whose treatment included radiotherapy and nephrectomy. These receptors originate from a woman in her seventies with renal cell carcinoma. Both conserved end residues are part of each CDR3. D genes are given only for firm matches.

cdr3_aa | cdr3_nt | d_call | j_call | v_call
CASSSGGPNTEAFF | TGTGCCAGCAGCTCGGGGGGTCCCAACACTGAAGCTTTCTTT | NA | TRBJ1-1 | TRBV5-4
CASRRGAGELFF | TGCGCCAGCAGACGCGGAGCCGGGGAGCTGTTTTTT | NA | TRBJ2-2 | TRBV5-1
CASSLGLRSSGNTIYF | TGCGCCAGCAGCTTGGGGTTGCGGTCCTCTGGAAACACCATATATTTT | NA | TRBJ1-3 | TRBV5-1
CASSFSLRQGTEAFF | TGTGCCAGCAGTTTTTCCCTACGCCAGGGTACTGAAGCTTTCTTT | NA | TRBJ1-1 | TRBV6-5
CASSSPGPISGNTIYF | TGTGCCAGCAGCTCCCCGGGACCGATCTCTGGAAACACCATATATTTT | NA | TRBJ1-3 | TRBV7-9
CASSQFRLAQDTQYF | TGTGCCAGCAGTCAATTCCGGCTAGCGCAAGATACGCAGTATTTT | NA | TRBJ2-3 | TRBV11-2
CASSYPGRAGEQYF | TGTGCCAGCAGTTACCCGGGCCGAGCGGGCGAGCAGTACTTC | NA | TRBJ2-7 | TRBV6-5
CASSPDPGPETGELFF | TGCGCCAGCAGCCCGGACCCAGGGCCGGAGACCGGGGAGCTGTTTTTT | NA | TRBJ2-2 | TRBV5-1
CSVNFGGQGDGYTF | TGCAGCGTCAACTTCGGAGGACAGGGGGATGGCTACACCTTC | TRBD1 | TRBJ1-2 | TRBV29-1
CASSESVRQGWGEAFF | TGTGCCAGCAGTGAATCGGTCCGACAGGGCTGGGGTGAAGCTTTCTTT | TRBD1 | TRBJ1-1 | TRBV6-1